The present T cell receptor (beta chain) was sequenced within a study of T cell changes during pregnancy in multiple sclerosis. Deletions cut 3 bases from V and 6 bases from J, with 20 bases between. Germline loops: CDR1 MNHNS, CDR2 SASEGT. CDR3 length: 16 amino acids. The assay was immunoSEQ multiplex PCR, and TCRdb's table has in-frame clones only and misses some. The data hold 40,000 or so clones, with 80% to 95% observed a single time. Sequenced here: CD8+ T cells from peripheral blood mononuclear cells, sampled in the first trimester of pregnancy. The receptor's source is a female donor with multiple sclerosis, enrolled in a pregnancy study. The chain combines TRBV6-1 with TRBJ2-5, with D maybe TRBD1 (7 bases). CDR3 bases: TGTGCCAGCAGTGACAGGAGGGGGCGCACACGCCAGACCCAGTACTTC. Its translation is CASSDRRGRTRQTQYF.